These 30 T cell receptor beta chains were sequenced from one sample in a study of blood T cell repertoires in COVID-19. Only in-frame clones appear in the TCRdb table, and some are missing; sequencing was by immunoSEQ multiplex PCR. The table has about 16,000 clones, around nine tenths seen once. The sample comprised peripheral blood. These receptors all come from a man in his 60s with acute or convalescent COVID-19.

This rearrangement joins TRBV15 to TRBJ2-7, with D possibly matching TRBD1 (6 bases). This CDR3 region has 17 residues. Between the trimmed V and J ends, which lost 1 base and 4 bases, there was a span of 20 bases. Germline V gene lookup returns CDR1 LNHNV and CDR2 YYDKDF (reference sequence). The CDR3 is CATSRARVATGSYEQYF. The CDR3 DNA reads as TGTGCCACCAGCAGAGCTAGAGTAGCAACAGGGTCGTACGAGCAGTACTTC.

The chain couples TRBV6-5 to TRBJ1-5, with 7 bases matching TRBD1. The J segment lost 5 bases and the V segment lost 6 bases, leaving 7 bases of the junction unmatched. Per germline, CDR1 MNHEY and CDR2 SVGAGI. This CDR3 contains 14 residues. CDR3: CASRPGQPYQPQHF. The CDR3, as DNA: TGTGCCAGCAGGCCGGGACAGCCTTATCAGCCCCAGCATTTT.

The chain carries TRBV28 and TRBJ1-3; D perhaps matches TRBD1 (5 bases). Trimming stripped 6 bases from V and 7 bases from J, with 19 bases between. The CDR3 totals 15 residues. Germline lookup yields CDR1 MDHEN and CDR2 SYDVKM. CDR3 residues: CASRKQAAQGNTIYF. DNA for the CDR3: TGTGCCAGCAGGAAACAGGCGGCACAAGGTAACACCATATATTTT.

The chain recombines TRBV19 with TRBJ1-5; the match to TRBD1 covers 8 bases. In germline, CDR1 is LNHDA, CDR2 SQIVND (reference sequence). This CDR3 is built from 16 residues. Germline trimming cut 6 bases from V and 5 bases from J; bases unmatched to any gene: 12. The CDR3 protein is CASSHLGQGSDQPQHF. CDR3 coding DNA: TGTGCCAGTAGCCATCTAGGACAGGGCTCCGATCAGCCCCAGCATTTT.

V gene TRBV4-2 combines with J gene TRBJ1-3; 12 bases map to TRBD1. Per the germline V gene, CDR1 is LGHNA and CDR2 is YNFKEQ. The CDR3 runs to 16 residues. The junction had 1 base not matched to a gene; V was cut back by 0 bases and J by 4 bases. This CDR3 reads CASSQEGQGAGNTIYF. The CDR3 DNA is TGTGCCAGCAGCCAAGAGGGACAGGGGGCCGGAAACACCATATATTTT.

V gene TRBV2 combines with J gene TRBJ1-4; 8 nucleotides match TRBD1. With V trimmed by 6 bases and J by 8 bases, 5 bases remained unmatched. Germline CDR1 reads SNHLY; CDR2 reads FYNNEI. The CDR3 covers 13 residues. CDR3 amino acids: CASRRTGYEKLFF. For the CDR3, the DNA is TGTGCCAGCAGACGGACAGGGTACGAAAAACTGTTTTTT.

The chain joins TRBV19 to TRBJ1-1; D is unresolved. The V and J ends lost 5 bases and 7 bases respectively, with 11 bases between them. The CDR3 loop spans 12 amino acids. Germline V gives CDR1 LNHDA, CDR2 SQIVND (reference sequence). The CDR3 DNA sequence: TGTGCCAGTAGTTCGACCGGCGGTGAAGCTTTCTTT. Amino acid sequence: CASSSTGGEAFF.

V gene TRBV4-1 combines with J gene TRBJ2-7, with TRBD2 matching 13 bases. Germline values: CDR1 MGHRA, CDR2 YSYEKL. Unmatched junction bases numbered 10, after V lost 2 bases and J lost 6 bases. The CDR3 sequence is 17 residues long. CDR3: CASSQPPGLAGESEQYF. The CDR3 DNA reads as TGCGCCAGCAGCCAACCCCCCGGACTAGCGGGAGAAAGCGAGCAGTACTTC.

The J gene is TRBJ1-4, the V gene TRBV3-1 (or the pseudogene TRBV3-2); D is unclear. The V gene's germline CDR1 is LGHDT and CDR2 YNNKEL (reference sequence). The CDR3 extends over 13 amino acids. V lost 5 bases and J lost 10, with 14 bases in between. The CDR3 nucleotides are TGTGCCAGCAGCGCACGTCCCACTGGAAAACTGTTTTTT. As protein: CASSARPTGKLFF.

This chain joins TRBV28 and TRBJ2-7, with 8 bases fitting TRBD1. The CDR3 runs to 14 residues. Unmatched junction bases numbered 4, after V lost 4 bases and J lost 2 bases. Germline V gene lookup returns CDR1 MDHEN and CDR2 SYDVKM. The CDR3: CASSWQGATYEQYF. The CDR3 DNA sequence: TGTGCCAGCAGTTGGCAGGGGGCGACCTACGAGCAGTACTTC.

Here the CDR3 DNA reads TGTGCCAGCAGCTTAGGGGGCGGGAGAGCGTACGAGCAGTACTTC. This gives the protein CASSLGGGRAYEQYF. The V call is TRBV11-2, the J call TRBJ2-7; 7 bases align to TRBD2. Germline V CDR1 and CDR2: SGHAT, FQNNGV. The CDR3 sequence is 15 residues long. The ends lost 1 base at V and 4 bases at J; junction bases unmatched: 7.

This chain uses TRBV13 with TRBJ2-2, with TRBD2 matching over 10 bases. This CDR3 region has 18 residues. From germline, CDR1 is PRHDT and CDR2 FYEKMQ (reference sequence). With V trimmed by 0 bases and J by 6 bases, 10 bases remained unmatched. The CDR3 spells CASSLGLLAGDFSGELFF. The CDR3 nucleotides are TGTGCCAGCAGCTTAGGCCTCCTAGCGGGAGACTTCTCCGGGGAGCTGTTTTTT.

The rearrangement uses TRBV4-1 and TRBJ2-5; D is ambiguous. V was clipped by 1 base and J by 0 bases, with 15 bases between them. Germline loops: CDR1 MGHRA, CDR2 YSYEKL. This CDR3 spans 17 amino acids. CDR3 loop: CASSQGAEAVYQETQYF. The CDR3 nucleotides are TGCGCCAGCAGCCAAGGTGCAGAGGCAGTGTACCAAGAGACCCAGTACTTC.

The chain recombines TRBV2 with TRBJ2-7; 11 nucleotides match TRBD1. From germline, CDR1 is SNHLY and CDR2 FYNNEI. This CDR3 is 14 amino acids long. The V and J ends lost 6 bases and 5 bases, in that order; junction bases with no gene match: 6. The CDR3, as DNA: TGTGCCAGCAGGGATTGGACAGGGGGCCACGAGCAGTACTTC. This encodes CASRDWTGGHEQYF.

There are a few counts of this clone. The CDR3, as DNA: TGTGCCAGCTCAACACAGGGCAGGGGAGAGACCCAGTACTTC. This codes for CASSTQGRGETQYF. The chain joins TRBV18 to TRBJ2-5, with a tentative D call TRBD1 (6 bases). Germline-derived CDR1 and CDR2 are KGHSH and LQKENI. The V and J ends lost 5 bases and 4 bases respectively, with 14 bases between them. The CDR3 contains 14 residues.

The chain couples TRBV27 to TRBJ2-1; D gene unclear. Germline values: CDR1 MNHEY, CDR2 SMNVEV (reference sequence). V was clipped by 0 bases and J by 0 bases, with 6 bases between them. This CDR3 has 15 residues. The chain's CDR3 is CASSLSLSSYNEQFF. Here the CDR3 DNA reads TGTGCCAGCAGTTTATCACTTAGCTCCTACAATGAGCAGTTCTTC.

In DNA form, the CDR3 reads TGTGCCACCAGCGCCGACAGGGGCGAAAATAATTCACCCCTCCACTTT. This gives the protein CATSADRGENNSPLHF. The chain couples TRBV24-1 to TRBJ1-6; TRBD1 aligns across 8 bases. The germline V gene has CDR1 KGHDR and CDR2 SFDVKD. This CDR3 contains 16 residues. V dropped 7 bases and J dropped 5; count of bases not matched to a gene: 9.

This sequence joins TRBV7-3 and TRBJ2-3, with D possibly matching TRBD2 (6 bases). Trimming pared 0 bases from V and 2 bases from J, leaving 12 bases between. Germline assignment: CDR1 SGHTA and CDR2 FQGTGA. CDR3 length: 16 residues. The chain's CDR3 is CASSLTGGFTTDTQYF. For the CDR3, the DNA is TGTGCCAGCAGCTTAACCGGGGGATTTACCACAGATACGCAGTATTTT.

The chain is built from TRBV5-1 and TRBJ1-2; D possibly corresponds to TRBD1 (5 bases). Germline CDR1 SGHRS, CDR2 YFSETQ. The CDR3 covers 13 residues. Trimming removed 5 bases at V and 3 bases at J, with 11 bases between. The CDR3 loop reads CASSRGMDYGYTF. CDR3 bases: TGCGCCAGCAGTCGGGGGATGGACTATGGCTACACCTTC. Based on the CDR3 plus reference TRBV5-1 and TRBJ1-2, the full variable domain is KAGVTQTPRYLIKTRGQQVTLSCSPISGHRSVSWYQQTPGQGLQFLFEYFSETQRNKGNFPGRFSGRQFSNSRSEMNVSTLELGDSALYLCASSRGMDYGYTFGSGTRLTVV.

V and J are TRBV5-1 and TRBJ2-7; 8 nucleotides align to TRBD1. The trim removed 7 bases at V and 1 base at J, leaving 4 bases unmatched. CDR3 length: 13 residues. Germline V gives CDR1 SGHRS, CDR2 YFSETQ. Written as DNA, the CDR3 is TGCGCCAGCGGTACAGGGGGTTCCTACGAGCAGTACTTC. Amino acids: CASGTGGSYEQYF.

The chain recombines TRBV7-3 with TRBJ1-1; TRBD1 agrees at 10 bases. V was clipped by 4 bases and J by 8 bases; unmatched bases: 4. The CDR3 runs to 13 residues. The V gene's germline CDR1 is SGHTA and CDR2 FQGTGA. The CDR3 protein is CASSSGTGAEAFF. CDR3 bases: TGTGCCAGCAGCTCGGGGACAGGGGCGGAAGCTTTCTTT. The full variable domain, completed using reference TRBV7-3 and TRBJ1-1, is GAGVSQTPSNKVTEKGKYVELRCDPISGHTALYWYRQSLGQGPEFLIYFQGTGAADDSGLPNDRFFAVRPEGSVSTLKIQRTERGDSAVYLCASSSGTGAEAFFGQGTRLTVV.

The chain carries TRBV28 and TRBJ2-5; 9 nucleotides line up with TRBD2. Per the germline V gene, CDR1 is MDHEN and CDR2 is SYDVKM. V shed 6 bases and J 5 bases; nucleotides not matched to a gene: 10. CDR3 length: 15 residues. CDR3 coding DNA: TGTGCCAGCAGATTGGCGGGGGGGGTGAGGGAGACCCAGTACTTC. It specifies CASRLAGGVRETQYF.

The chain is built from TRBV25-1 and TRBJ2-3, with 9 bases aligning to TRBD2. Trimming cost V 4 bases and J 6 bases; bases outside gene matches: 11. Germline CDR1 and CDR2: MGHDK and SYGVNS. This CDR3 is 16 amino acids long. The CDR3 sequence is CASSGASGTKGDTQYF. The CDR3 DNA is TGTGCCAGCAGTGGGGCTAGCGGGACGAAAGGGGATACGCAGTATTTT. Supplemented by reference TRBV25-1 and TRBJ2-3, the full variable domain reads EADIYQTPRYLVIGTGKKITLECSQTMGHDKMYWYQQDPGMELHLIHYSYGVNSTEKGDLSSESTVSRIRTEHFPLTLESARPSHTSQYLCASSGASGTKGDTQYFGPGTRLTVL.

This clone was counted a single time. This chain uses TRBV6-5 with TRBJ2-5; maybe TRBD1 (6 bases). The CDR3 covers 14 residues. Germline-derived CDR1 and CDR2 are MNHEY and SVGAGI. Trimming removed 5 bases at V and 2 bases at J, with 12 bases between. In nucleotides, the CDR3 is TGTGCCAGCAGTAAAACAGGGACACAAGAGACCCAGTACTTC. It is translated as CASSKTGTQETQYF.

The gene calls are TRBV19 and TRBJ2-5, with 8 nucleotides matching TRBD2. This CDR3 is built from 15 residues. J gave up 0 bases and V 3 bases, and 3 bases lay outside the gene matches. CDR1 is LNHDA and CDR2 is SQIVND in the germline V gene (reference sequence). The CDR3 nucleotides read TGTGCCAGTAGTATCCGGGAGGGGTACCAAGAGACCCAGTACTTC. Translating it yields CASSIREGYQETQYF.

The gene calls are TRBV10-3 and TRBJ2-5; 7 bases are shared with TRBD1. CDR1 ENHRY and CDR2 SYGVKD come from the germline V gene. The CDR3 runs to 13 residues. V lost 8 bases to trimming and J lost 5 bases; unmatched junction nucleotides: 8. The CDR3 coding sequence is TGTGCCATCGGGAAGGGGGCGAGGGAGACCCAGTACTTC. Translated, it gives CAIGKGARETQYF.

The CDR3 region has the DNA TGTGCCAGCAGTGATGAAGGGAGAGGAGAGACCCAGTACTTC. Translating gives CASSDEGRGETQYF. The chain couples TRBV2 to TRBJ2-5; TRBD2 is a possible D gene (5 bases). The CDR3 has 14 amino acids. Germline CDR1 is SNHLY and CDR2 is FYNNEI. V lost 3 bases and J lost 4, with 12 bases in between. The variable domain in full, with the rest retrieved from reference TRBV2 and TRBJ2-5, is EPEVTQTPSHQVTQMGQEVILRCVPISNHLYFYWYRQILGQKVEFLVSFYNNEISEKSEIFDDQFSVERPDGSNFTLKIRSTKLEDSAMYFCASSDEGRGETQYFGPGTRLLVL.

The chain combines TRBV5-4 with TRBJ1-2; D call uncertain. Trimming stripped 4 bases from V and 3 bases from J, with 7 bases between. This CDR3 has 12 amino acids. Germline CDR1 SGHNT, CDR2 YYREEE (reference sequence). Here the CDR3 reads CASSDTDYGYTF. The DNA of the CDR3 is TGTGCCAGCAGCGATACAGACTATGGCTACACCTTC.

The chain links TRBV6-1 to TRBJ1-5; TRBD1 might be the D (6 bases). The germline V gene encodes CDR1 MNHNS and CDR2 SASEGT. V gave up 2 bases and J gave up 4 bases, with 6 bases separating them. This CDR3 contains 13 residues. The CDR3 reads CASSEQGNQPQHF. The CDR3 DNA reads TGTGCCAGCAGTGAACAGGGGAATCAGCCCCAGCATTTT.

This sequence joins TRBV13 and TRBJ1-6, with D perhaps matching TRBD1 (5 bases). V was shortened by 5 bases and J by 7 bases, with 15 bases between the two germline ends. The CDR3 length is 15 residues. Germline V gene data show CDR1 as PRHDT and CDR2 as FYEKMQ (reference sequence). The CDR3 spells CASSRGGKPNSPLHF. DNA of the CDR3: TGTGCCAGCAGCCGTGGGGGGAAACCAAATTCACCCCTCCACTTT.